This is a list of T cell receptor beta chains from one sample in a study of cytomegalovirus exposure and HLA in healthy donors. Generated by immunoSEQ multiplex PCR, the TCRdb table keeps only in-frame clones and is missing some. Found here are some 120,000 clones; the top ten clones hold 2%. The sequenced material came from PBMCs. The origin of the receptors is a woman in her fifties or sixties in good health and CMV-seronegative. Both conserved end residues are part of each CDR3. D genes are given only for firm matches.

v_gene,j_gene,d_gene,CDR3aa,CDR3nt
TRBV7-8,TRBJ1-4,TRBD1,CASSVGTGVLEKLFF,TGTGCCAGCAGCGTAGGGACAGGGGTTTTGGAAAAACTGTTTTTT
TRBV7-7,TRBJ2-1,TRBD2,CASSPTGTSGKNEQFF,TGTGCTAGCAGCCCAACCGGGACTAGCGGGAAAAATGAGCAGTTCTTC
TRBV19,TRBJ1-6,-,CASSLAASPLHF,TGTGCCAGTAGTTTGGCCGCTTCACCCCTCCACTTT
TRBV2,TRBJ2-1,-,CASSDMRNEQFF,TGTGCCAGCAGTGACATGAGGAATGAGCAGTTCTTC
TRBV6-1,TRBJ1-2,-,CASSNRQEPNYGYTF,TGTGCCAGCAGTAACCGACAGGAACCTAACTATGGCTACACCTTC
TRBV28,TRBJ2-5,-,CASSWYRETQYF,TGTGCCAGCAGTTGGTATCGGGAGACCCAGTACTTC
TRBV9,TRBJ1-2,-,CASSVATAAVYGYTF,TGTGCCAGCAGCGTAGCTACGGCGGCAGTCTATGGCTACACCTTC
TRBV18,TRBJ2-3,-,CASSPLQDTDTQYF,TGTGCCAGCTCACCCCTGCAGGACACAGATACGCAGTATTTT
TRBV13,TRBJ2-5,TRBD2,CASSLDEAGQETQYF,TGTGCCAGCAGCTTAGATGAAGCGGGGCAAGAGACCCAGTACTTC
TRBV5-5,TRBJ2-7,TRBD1,CASSPDRGPSYEQYF,TGTGCCAGCAGCCCGGACAGGGGGCCCTCCTACGAGCAGTACTTC
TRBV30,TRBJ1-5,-,CAWSSGEAGNQPQHF,TGTGCCTGGAGTTCAGGGGAAGCGGGCAATCAGCCCCAGCATTTT
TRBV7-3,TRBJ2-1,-,CASSLRRAPSDEQFF,TGTGCCAGCAGCTTACGCAGGGCCCCCTCGGATGAGCAGTTCTTC
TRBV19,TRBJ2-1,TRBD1,CASGDRGGNEQFF,TGTGCCAGTGGCGACAGGGGGGGCAATGAGCAGTTCTTC
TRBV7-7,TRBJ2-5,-,CASGLVSGVQETQYF,TGTGCTAGCGGCTTAGTATCCGGGGTACAAGAGACCCAGTACTTC
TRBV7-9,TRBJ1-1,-,CASSPKTHMNTEAFF,TGTGCCAGCAGCCCCAAGACACACATGAACACTGAAGCTTTCTTT
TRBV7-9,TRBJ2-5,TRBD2,CASSFTRGLDETQYF,TGTGCCAGCAGCTTTACCCGGGGACTAGACGAGACCCAGTACTTC
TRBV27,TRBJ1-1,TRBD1,CASSFSGGRTEAFF,TGTGCCAGCAGTTTTTCAGGGGGCAGGACTGAAGCTTTCTTT
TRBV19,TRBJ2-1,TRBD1,CASRDRVPNEQFF,TGTGCCAGCCGGGACAGGGTCCCCAATGAGCAGTTCTTC
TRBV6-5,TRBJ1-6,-,CASSYGGYSPLHF,TGTGCCAGCAGTTACGGAGGATATTCACCCCTCCACTTT
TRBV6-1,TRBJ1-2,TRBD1,CASRGGTGNGYTF,TGTGCCAGCCGGGGCGGGACAGGGAATGGCTACACCTTC
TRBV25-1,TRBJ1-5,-,CASSDPYSNQPQHF,TGTGCCAGCAGTGACCCTTATAGCAATCAGCCCCAGCATTTT
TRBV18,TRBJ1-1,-,CASSLSTGTQNTEAFF,TGTGCCAGCTCACTGTCCACCGGGACACAGAACACTGAAGCTTTCTTT
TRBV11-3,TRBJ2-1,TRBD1,CASSLGTGTDGEQFF,TGTGCCAGCAGTCTCGGGACAGGGACGGACGGTGAGCAGTTCTTC
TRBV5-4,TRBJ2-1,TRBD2,CASSSSGRAGGEQFF,TGTGCCAGCAGCTCTAGCGGGAGGGCCGGTGGTGAGCAGTTCTTC
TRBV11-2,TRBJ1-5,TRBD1,CASSLEGTGNQPQHF,TGTGCCAGCAGCTTAGAGGGGACAGGGAATCAGCCCCAGCATTTT
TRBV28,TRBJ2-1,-,CASGVNNEQFF,TGTGCCAGTGGAGTAAACAATGAGCAGTTCTTC
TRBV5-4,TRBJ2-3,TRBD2,CASSLGTSGGTSTDTQYF,TGTGCCAGCAGCTTGGGGACTAGCGGGGGGACTAGCACAGATACGCAGTATTTT
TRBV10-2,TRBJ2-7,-,CASSEFGGRPEQYF,TGCGCCAGCAGTGAGTTTGGTGGCAGGCCCGAGCAGTACTTC
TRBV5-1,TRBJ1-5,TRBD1,CASSPGTGGWGNQPQHF,TGCGCCAGCAGCCCGGGGACAGGGGGTTGGGGCAATCAGCCCCAGCATTTT
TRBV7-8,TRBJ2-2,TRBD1,CASSSRNRGRGELFF,TGTGCCAGCAGCTCCCGAAACAGGGGCCGGGGGGAGCTGTTTTTT
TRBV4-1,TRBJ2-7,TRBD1,CASSLGQGANVNYEQYF,TGCGCCAGCAGCCTCGGGCAGGGGGCAAACGTTAACTACGAGCAGTACTTC
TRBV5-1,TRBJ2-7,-,CASSLWGGSLYEQYF,TGCGCCAGCAGCTTGTGGGGCGGATCGCTTTACGAGCAGTACTTC
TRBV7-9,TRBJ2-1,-,CASSLGGLGQFF,TGTGCCAGCAGCTTAGGCGGCCTGGGGCAGTTCTTC
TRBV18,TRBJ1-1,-,CASSPRDTEAFF,TGTGCCAGCTCACCACGCGACACTGAAGCTTTCTTT
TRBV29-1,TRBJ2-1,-,CSVAPPSNEQFF,TGCAGCGTTGCCCCCCCTAGCAATGAGCAGTTCTTC
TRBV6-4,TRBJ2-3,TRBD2,CASSDSWGGDTDTQYF,TGTGCCAGCAGTGACTCGTGGGGGGGAGACACAGATACGCAGTATTTT
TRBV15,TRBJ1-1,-,CATSRADRLNTEAFF,TGTGCCACCAGCAGAGCCGACAGGTTGAACACTGAAGCTTTCTTT
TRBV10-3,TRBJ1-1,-,CASTVGPRTEAFF,TGTGCCTCGACGGTGGGCCCGCGCACTGAAGCTTTCTTT
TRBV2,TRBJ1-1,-,CASSEVGQTINTEAFF,TGTGCCAGCAGTGAAGTGGGGCAGACAATTAACACTGAAGCTTTCTTT
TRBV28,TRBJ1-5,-,CASSSLQGYQPQHF,TGTGCCAGCAGTTCTTTACAGGGTTATCAGCCCCAGCATTTT
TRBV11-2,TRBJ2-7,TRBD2,CASRTSGGALSYEQYF,TGTGCCAGCAGGACTAGCGGGGGGGCGCTCTCCTACGAGCAGTACTTC
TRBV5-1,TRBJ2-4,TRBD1,CASNPDRGGNIQYF,TGCGCCAGCAACCCGGACAGGGGAGGAAACATTCAGTACTTC
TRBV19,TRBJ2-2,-,CASSNPRGTGELFF,TGTGCCAGTAGTAACCCCCGGGGGACGGGGGAGCTGTTTTTT
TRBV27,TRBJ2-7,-,CASSFGTGSTYEQYF,TGTGCCAGCAGTTTTGGAACAGGGTCTACCTACGAGCAGTACTTC
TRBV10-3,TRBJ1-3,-,CAISESGSSGNTIYF,TGTGCCATCAGTGAGTCGGGCAGCTCTGGAAACACCATATATTTT
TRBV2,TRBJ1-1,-,CASRSRANTEAFF,TGTGCCAGCAGGAGCAGGGCGAACACTGAAGCTTTCTTT
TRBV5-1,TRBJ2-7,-,CACRREHSYEQYF,TGCGCCTGCCGTAGGGAGCACTCCTACGAGCAGTACTTC
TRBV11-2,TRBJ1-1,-,CASSQPPGRPTGLNTEAFF,TGTGCCAGCAGCCAGCCGCCCGGACGTCCTACGGGGTTGAACACTGAAGCTTTCTTT
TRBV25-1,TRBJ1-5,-,CASSGPRGDQPQHF,TGTGCCAGCAGTGGGCCCAGGGGCGATCAGCCCCAGCATTTT
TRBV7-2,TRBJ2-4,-,CASSSTGIGNIQYF,TGTGCCAGCAGCTCGACAGGAATTGGGAACATTCAGTACTTC
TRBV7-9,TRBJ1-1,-,CASSLDSPGAFF,TGTGCCAGCAGCTTAGACAGTCCTGGGGCTTTCTTT
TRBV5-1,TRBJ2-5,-,CASSLGANQETQYF,TGCGCCAGCAGCTTGGGGGCCAACCAAGAGACCCAGTACTTC
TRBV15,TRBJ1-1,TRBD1,CATSRSRTGGFTEAFF,TGTGCCACCAGCAGATCACGGACAGGGGGTTTCACTGAAGCTTTCTTT
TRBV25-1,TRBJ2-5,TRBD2,CASSELGAGGHQETQYF,TGTGCCAGCAGTGAATTAGGAGCGGGGGGTCACCAAGAGACCCAGTACTTC
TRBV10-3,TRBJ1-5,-,CAISDHAGQPQHF,TGTGCCATCAGTGATCATGCAGGTCAGCCCCAGCATTTT
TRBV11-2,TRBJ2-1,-,CASSLDSNEQFF,TGTGCCAGCAGCTTAGACAGCAATGAGCAGTTCTTC